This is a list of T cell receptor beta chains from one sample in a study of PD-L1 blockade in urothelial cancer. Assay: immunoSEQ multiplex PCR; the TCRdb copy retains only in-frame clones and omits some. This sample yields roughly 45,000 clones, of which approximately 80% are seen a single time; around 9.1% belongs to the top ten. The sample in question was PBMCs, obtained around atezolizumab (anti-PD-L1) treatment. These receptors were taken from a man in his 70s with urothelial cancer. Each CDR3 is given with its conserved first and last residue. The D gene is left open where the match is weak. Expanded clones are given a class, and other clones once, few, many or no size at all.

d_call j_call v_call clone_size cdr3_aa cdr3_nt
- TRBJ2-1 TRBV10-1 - CASSDGAASYNEQFF TGCGCCAGCAGTGATGGAGCGGCTTCCTACAATGAGCAGTTCTTC
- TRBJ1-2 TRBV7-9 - CASSLRAGLDGYTF TGTGCCAGCAGCTTAAGGGCAGGGTTGGATGGCTACACCTTC
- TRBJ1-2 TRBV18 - CASSPRANYGYTF TGTGCCAGCTCCCCGCGCGCTAACTATGGCTACACCTTC
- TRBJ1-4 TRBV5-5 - CASSLEVGAVEKLFF TGTGCCAGCAGCTTGGAAGTGGGGGCGGTTGAAAAACTGTTTTTT
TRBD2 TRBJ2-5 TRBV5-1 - CASSLGVSGRASEETQYF TGCGCCAGCAGCTTGGGTGTTAGCGGGAGGGCGAGCGAGGAGACCCAGTACTTC
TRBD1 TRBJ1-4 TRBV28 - CASSPARGQGDEKLFF TGTGCCAGCAGCCCAGCCAGGGGACAGGGGGATGAAAAACTGTTTTTT
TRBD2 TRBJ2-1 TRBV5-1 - CASSPGTSGTNEQFF TGCGCCAGCAGCCCGGGGACTAGCGGGACGAATGAGCAGTTCTTC
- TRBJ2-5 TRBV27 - CASSPSPRVETQYF TGTGCCAGCAGTCCCTCCCCGAGGGTCGAGACCCAGTACTTC
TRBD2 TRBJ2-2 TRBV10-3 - CAISGLAGYTGELFF TGTGCCATCAGTGGACTAGCGGGATACACCGGGGAGCTGTTTTTT
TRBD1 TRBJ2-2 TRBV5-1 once CASSSSPQGYDGELFF TGCGCCAGCAGCTCGTCTCCACAGGGGTACGACGGGGAGCTGTTTTTT
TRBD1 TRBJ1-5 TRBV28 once CASSSDRGVNQPQHF TGTGCCAGCAGTTCGGACAGGGGTGTGAATCAGCCCCAGCATTTT
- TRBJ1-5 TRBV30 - CAWSRDTNQPQHF TGTGCCTGGAGCCGGGACACCAATCAGCCCCAGCATTTT
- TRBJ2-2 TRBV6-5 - CASSSPVQGNTGELFF TGTGCCAGCAGTTCACCCGTACAGGGGAACACCGGGGAGCTGTTTTTT
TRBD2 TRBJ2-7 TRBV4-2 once CASSQAASGYEQYF TGTGCCAGCAGCCAAGCGGCTAGCGGGTACGAGCAGTACTTC
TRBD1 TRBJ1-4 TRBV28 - CASSFDSGGSNEKLFF TGTGCCAGCAGTTTCGACTCAGGGGGCTCTAATGAAAAACTGTTTTTT
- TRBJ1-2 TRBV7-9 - CASSPGVANYGYTF TGTGCCAGCAGCCCAGGGGTAGCAAACTATGGCTACACCTTC
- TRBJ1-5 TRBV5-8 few CASSLALQGPGGQPQHF TGTGCCAGCAGCTTGGCTCTGCAGGGGCCAGGCGGTCAGCCCCAGCATTTT
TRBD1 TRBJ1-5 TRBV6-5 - CASRAGTGNQPQHF TGTGCCAGCAGGGCCGGGACAGGGAATCAGCCCCAGCATTTT
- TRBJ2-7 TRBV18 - CASRQGNSYEQYF TGTGCCAGCCGCCAGGGCAATTCCTACGAGCAGTACTTC
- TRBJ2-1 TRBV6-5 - CASSSIGVDEQFF TGTGCCAGCAGCTCGATCGGGGTCGATGAGCAGTTCTTC
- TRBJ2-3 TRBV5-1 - CASMRLGGSQDTQYF TGCGCCAGCATGAGGTTGGGCGGGTCCCAGGATACGCAGTATTTT
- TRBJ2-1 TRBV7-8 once CASSLGDEQFF TGTGCCAGCAGCTTAGGCGATGAGCAGTTCTTC
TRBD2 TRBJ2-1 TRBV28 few CASSLLVAGGGNEQFF TGTGCCAGCAGTTTATTAGTGGCGGGAGGGGGGAATGAGCAGTTCTTC
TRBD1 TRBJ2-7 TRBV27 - CASYRQGYSYEQYF TGTGCCAGCTACCGACAGGGGTACTCCTACGAGCAGTACTTC
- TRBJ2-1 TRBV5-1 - CASSLDAGPGEQFF TGCGCCAGCAGCTTGGACGCCGGTCCGGGTGAGCAGTTCTTC
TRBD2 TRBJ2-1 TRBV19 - CASSKRGSSYNEQFF TGTGCCAGTAGTAAGCGGGGGAGCTCCTACAATGAGCAGTTCTTC
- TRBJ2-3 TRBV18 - CASSPPGTTFTDTQYF TGTGCCAGCTCACCCCCCGGGACAACTTTCACAGATACGCAGTATTTT
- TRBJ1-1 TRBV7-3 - CASSLGGLNTEAFF TGTGCCAGCAGCTTGGGCGGACTAAACACTGAAGCTTTCTTT
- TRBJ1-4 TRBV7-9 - CASSSQGREKLFF TGTGCCAGCAGCTCCCAGGGGCGTGAAAAACTGTTTTTT
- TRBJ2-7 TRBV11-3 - CASSLKGTRLDEQYF TGTGCCAGCAGCTTAAAGGGGACCCGACTAGACGAGCAGTACTTC
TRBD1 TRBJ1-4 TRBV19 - CASCDRDGEKLFF TGTGCCAGTTGCGACAGGGATGGGGAAAAACTGTTTTTT
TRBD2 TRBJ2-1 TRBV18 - CASSLSGSDNEQFF TGTGCCAGCTCACTTAGCGGGAGTGACAATGAGCAGTTCTTC
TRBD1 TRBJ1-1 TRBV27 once CASSPQGGGTEAFF TGTGCCAGCAGTCCCCAGGGGGGAGGTACTGAAGCTTTCTTT
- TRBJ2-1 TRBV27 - CASTAGSYNEQFF TGTGCCAGCACGGCGGGCTCCTACAATGAGCAGTTCTTC
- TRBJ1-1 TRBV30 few CAWSVSGGQAFF TGTGCCTGGAGTGTATCTGGAGGCCAAGCTTTCTTT
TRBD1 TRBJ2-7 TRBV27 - CASSIRQGAGEQYF TGTGCCAGCAGTATACGACAGGGGGCTGGGGAGCAGTACTTC
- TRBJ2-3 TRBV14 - CASSFRRGIEADTQYF TGTGCCAGCAGCTTTAGACGAGGGATAGAAGCAGATACGCAGTATTTT
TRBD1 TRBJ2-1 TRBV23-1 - CASSRIRDRVAAKYNEQFF TGCGCCAGCAGTCGCATCCGGGACAGGGTCGCGGCCAAATACAATGAGCAGTTCTTC
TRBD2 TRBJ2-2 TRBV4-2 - CASSHGGSRSTGELFF TGTGCCAGCAGCCACGGCGGGAGTCGCAGCACCGGGGAGCTGTTTTTT
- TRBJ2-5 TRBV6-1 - CASSGLKETQYF TGTGCCAGCAGCGGACTGAAAGAGACCCAGTACTTC
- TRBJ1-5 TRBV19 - CATKRSGNNQPQHF TGTGCCACCAAACGTTCAGGGAACAATCAGCCCCAGCATTTT
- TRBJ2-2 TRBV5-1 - CASSLFTTSAGELFF TGCGCCAGCAGCTTGTTTACTACCTCGGCCGGGGAGCTGTTTTTT
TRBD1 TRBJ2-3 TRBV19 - CASSGQGADTQYF TGTGCCAGTAGTGGACAGGGCGCAGATACGCAGTATTTT
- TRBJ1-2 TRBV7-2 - CASSLAQDSGNGYTF TGTGCCAGCAGCTTAGCACAGGATTCAGGGAATGGCTACACCTTC
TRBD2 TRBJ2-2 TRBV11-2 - CASSLDPGLSYTGELFF TGTGCCAGCAGCTTAGATCCGGGACTATCCTACACCGGGGAGCTGTTTTTT
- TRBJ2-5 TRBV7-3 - CASSLNQGETQYF TGTGCCAGCAGCTTAAACCAGGGCGAGACCCAGTACTTC
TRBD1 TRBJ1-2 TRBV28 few CASSSTPLGQIYGYTF TGTGCCAGCAGTTCAACACCCTTGGGACAGATCTATGGCTACACCTTC
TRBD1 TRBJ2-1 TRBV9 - CASSVGGQAHNEQFF TGTGCCAGCAGCGTAGGGGGACAGGCCCACAATGAGCAGTTCTTC
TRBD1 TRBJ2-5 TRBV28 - CASMSGQGGTQYF TGTGCCAGCATGTCTGGACAGGGGGGGACCCAGTACTTC
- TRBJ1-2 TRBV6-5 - CASRRTGNLGYTF TGTGCCAGCAGGCGTACAGGGAATCTTGGCTACACCTTC
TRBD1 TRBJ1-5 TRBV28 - CASSTGTGGYQPQHF TGTGCCAGCAGTACCGGGACAGGGGGATATCAGCCCCAGCATTTT
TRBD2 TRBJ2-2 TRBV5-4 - CASSLAGTSSTGELFF TGTGCCAGCAGCTTGGCCGGGACTAGCAGCACCGGGGAGCTGTTTTTT
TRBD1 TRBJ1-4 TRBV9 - CASNQGGFNEKLFF TGTGCCAGCAATCAGGGGGGATTTAATGAAAAACTGTTTTTT
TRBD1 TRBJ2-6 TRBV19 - CASSSQGAGGANVLTF TGTGCCAGTAGTAGCCAGGGGGCAGGTGGGGCCAACGTCCTGACTTTC
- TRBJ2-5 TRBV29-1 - CSVASTLQETQYF TGCAGCGTTGCTTCTACACTACAAGAGACCCAGTACTTC
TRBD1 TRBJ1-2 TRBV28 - CASSSGGYGYTF TGTGCCAGCAGTTCAGGGGGGTATGGCTACACCTTC
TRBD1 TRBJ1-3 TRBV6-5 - CASTDRDRGHTIYF TGTGCCAGCACCGACAGGGATAGGGGGCACACCATATATTTT